Below, one TCR beta chain is given with its context. Its antigen is unknown. Germline V gene sequence: CDR1 SGHVS, CDR2 FQNEAQ. This CDR3 is built from 15 residues. Unmatched junction bases numbered 9, after V lost 3 bases and J lost 8 bases. This specimen comes from a study of T cell responses to AZD1222 COVID-19 vaccine. Study-wide background: It was second doses at about 4 or about 12 weeks that were pooled.

The study, taken as a whole, reports: It was only a handful of AZD1222 recipients who were seropositive at baseline. Sampling that yielded the repertoires occurred only after the peak T cell response. In a largely white British group with more females than males, clonal diversity was possibly underestimated.

Produced via immunoSEQ multiplex PCR; TCRdb's table is partial and in-frame only. Of about 86,000 clones listed, approximately 80% are singletons. This TCR derives from an adult in good health. J is TRBJ1-2 and V is TRBV7-8; 10 positions agree with TRBD1. The input for sequencing was peripheral blood, taken on day 0 of AZD1222 vaccination. This CDR3 is CASSFFTGTGVGYTF. In nucleotides, the CDR3 is TGTGCCAGCAGCTTCTTTACCGGGACAGGGGTCGGCTACACCTTC.